This TCR beta chain was found in a study of human T cells and chemical hapten exposure. Across the whole study: Skin of the upper inner arm, around 2 cm by around 2 cm, received 2% DPC for sensitization. Study-level findings and limits: With alopecia, donors may have immune responses unlike healthy people's.

Using its own MiXCR run on the RACE reads, TCRdb lists one record per CDR3 protein. This sample carries fewer than 300,000 distinct CDR3 sequences, around 7% of them seen once, and the ten largest clones take approximately 1.2%. The germline V gene encodes CDR1 ENHRY and CDR2 SYGVKD. This CDR3 region has 18 residues. V gave up 2 bases and J gave up 7 bases; unmatched junction bases: 12. The sample's time point: pre-sensitization, week 0. Treatment noted: therapeutic diphenylcyclopropenone sensitization with weekly scalp DPC. Total RNA was isolated from whole blood that had not been fractionated. The table lists this clonotype with a few counts. Its specificity is not known.

This TCR came from a man aged 18 to 35 with alopecia areata. Some clones in this sample may be carry-over from other donors' samples. V and J are TRBV10-3 and TRBJ2-1; TRBD2 matches 12 bases. This specimen was whole blood, taken in connection with sensitization to the hapten diphenylcyclopropenone (DPC). In DNA, the CDR3 is TGTGCCATCAGTGAGGCTGCTAGCGGGGGGGCCCCCTGGAATGAGCAGTTCTTC. Protein: CAISEAASGGAPWNEQFF.